Listed below are T cell receptor beta chains from one sample, sequenced in a study of PD-L1 blockade in urothelial cancer. Some clones are missing from TCRdb's copy, which holds only in-frame ones; the method was immunoSEQ multiplex PCR. There are 50,000 to 65,000 clones in the sample; 75% to 90% occur only once, and 5.5% to 7% lies in the top ten. Here the sequenced sample was PBMCs, taken around atezolizumab (anti-PD-L1) treatment. The receptors were gathered from a man aged 40-55 years with urothelial cancer. The CDR3 runs from the conserved cysteine through the conserved F or W. The D gene is left open where the match is weak. Only some rows state a clone size, as once, few, many or a class for expanded clones.

v_call	clone_size	d_call	j_call	cdr3_nt	cdr3_aa
TRBV27	-	-	TRBJ2-7	TGTGCCAGCAGTTTCGGGGGAGCCTCCTACGAGCAGTACTTC	CASSFGGASYEQYF
TRBV27	-	TRBD1	TRBJ1-1	TGTGCCAGCAGTCCGAGGACAGGTGAAGCTTTCTTT	CASSPRTGEAFF
TRBV5-4	-	TRBD2	TRBJ2-1	TGTGCCAGCAGCTTGGGTAACGGGAGGGCCGGCAACAATGAGCAGTTCTTC	CASSLGNGRAGNNEQFF
TRBV6-5	-	-	TRBJ2-7	TGTGCCAGTAACCGACTCGGATGGACCTACGAGCAGTACTTC	CASNRLGWTYEQYF
TRBV5-1	-	TRBD1	TRBJ2-6	TGCGCCAGCAGCGTGACAGGGTCCTCTGGGGCCAACGTCCTGACTTTC	CASSVTGSSGANVLTF
TRBV30	once	TRBD2	TRBJ2-1	TGTGCCTGGAGTGTCCGGACTAGCTCCTACAATGAGCAGTTCTTC	CAWSVRTSSYNEQFF
TRBV7-9	-	-	TRBJ1-1	TGTGCCAGCAGCTTTGAGACATTCTCCGAAGCTTTCTTT	CASSFETFSEAFF
TRBV4-3	-	-	TRBJ1-1	TGCGCCAGCAGCCAAGATATACGCGATTGGAACACTGAAGCTTTCTTT	CASSQDIRDWNTEAFF
TRBV29-1	-	-	TRBJ1-4	TGCAGCGGCTACGGAACTAATGAAAAACTGTTTTTT	CSGYGTNEKLFF
TRBV4-1	-	TRBD1	TRBJ2-5	TGCGCCAGCAGCCAAGGGGGGACAGGGACTCAAGAGACCCAGTACTTC	CASSQGGTGTQETQYF
TRBV4-3	-	-	TRBJ2-5	TGCGCCAGCAGCCAAAGCCTGGCCGGAGGCCAAGAGACCCAGTACTTC	CASSQSLAGGQETQYF
TRBV7-9	once	TRBD2	TRBJ2-7	TGTGCCAGCAGTATAGCGGGAGGGCGATACGAGCAGTACTTC	CASSIAGGRYEQYF
TRBV19	-	TRBD2	TRBJ2-7	TGTGCCAGTAGTGCGAGTAGACTAGCGGGAACCGAGCAGTACTTC	CASSASRLAGTEQYF